A selection of T cell receptor beta chains follows, all from one sample in a study of CD8 T cells in ankylosing spondylitis. TCRdb reanalysed the 5' RACE reads using MiXCR and keeps one entry per CDR3 protein. The data show 700,000 or so distinct CDR3 sequences, roughly 19% seen once. The sample consisted of blood, either unsorted or a sorted T cell fraction (not recorded which). The receptors stem from a male donor with ankylosing spondylitis. CDR3s include the opening cysteine and the closing phenylalanine or tryptophan. D genes are given only for firm matches. The listing skips clone size in some rows; elsewhere it reads once, few, many or a size class.

>-|TRBD2|TRBV6-1|TRBJ2-3
TGTGCCAGCAGATTCGGGACTAGCCTAACTAGGGGGCCCACAGATACGCAGTATTTT
CASRFGTSLTRGPTDTQYF
>-|TRBD1|TRBV24-1|TRBJ1-1
TGTGCCACCAGTGGTTCGGGGACAGGGGCTAACACTGAAGCTTTCTTT
CATSGSGTGANTEAFF
>few|-|TRBV28|TRBJ2-1
TGTGCCAGCAGTCCAGCTAGCCTCACCTACAATGAGCAGTTCTTC
CASSPASLTYNEQFF
>few|TRBD1|TRBV5-1|TRBJ2-1
TGCGCCAGCAGCTTGGAGGGACAGGTCAATGAGCAGTTCTTC
CASSLEGQVNEQFF
>-|TRBD1|TRBV19|TRBJ1-5
TGTGCCAGTAGTCCGCCGGGACAGGGCATTGGACAGCCCCAGCATTTT
CASSPPGQGIGQPQHF
>-|TRBD2|TRBV27|TRBJ2-3
TGTGCCAGCAGTTTATCTAGCGGGAGGGTAGATACGCAGTATTTT
CASSLSSGRVDTQYF
>-|-|TRBV10-3|TRBJ2-1
TGTGCCATCAGTGGGACAGCGTACAATGAGCAGTTCTTC
CAISGTAYNEQFF
>-|TRBD2|TRBV28|TRBJ2-3
TGTGCCAGCAGTTCGCCTAAACCGGGACTAGCGGGAGTTCGTGCAGATACGCAGTATTTT
CASSSPKPGLAGVRADTQYF
>-|TRBD2|TRBV29-1|TRBJ2-3
TGCAGCGTTGTGAGGGCGGGAGGGCCGACGCAGTATTTT
CSVVRAGGPTQYF
>-|-|TRBV7-9|TRBJ2-3
TGTGCCAGCAGCAGCAGGGAAGGCCCTAGCACAGATACGCAGTATTTT
CASSSREGPSTDTQYF
>-|-|TRBV12-3/TRBV12-4|TRBJ1-1
TGTGCCAGCAGTTTGGGTCTGGGTAATGAAGCTTTCTTT
CASSLGLGNEAFF
>-|TRBD2|TRBV3-1|TRBJ2-3
TGTGCCAGCAGTTCTCCGGGACTACGCACAGATACGCAGTATTTT
CASSSPGLRTDTQYF
>few|-|TRBV7-2|TRBJ1-6
TGTGCCAGCAGCTTATGGGTGGATTCACCCCTCCACTTT
CASSLWVDSPLHF
>-|-|TRBV5-1|TRBJ1-1
TGCGCCAGCAGCCGGTTCGCGGTATCAGGGAAGAGCCCTGAAGCTTTCTTT
CASSRFAVSGKSPEAFF
>-|-|TRBV6-2/TRBV6-3|TRBJ1-4
TGTGCCAGCAGTTTTACGGTCGGGACGAGACGGCCTTCTGGTGAAAAACTGTTTTTT
CASSFTVGTRRPSGEKLFF
>-|-|TRBV12-3/TRBV12-4|TRBJ2-5
TGTGCCAGCAGTTTACTAGGGAGAGAAGAGACCCAGTACTTC
CASSLLGREETQYF
>-|TRBD1|TRBV25-1|TRBJ2-7
TGTGCCAGCACCGGACAGGGGATCCACTACGAGCAGTACTTC
CASTGQGIHYEQYF
>-|TRBD2|TRBV20-1|TRBJ2-1
TGCAGTGCTACCCCATTCGCGGGGGGGCGGGAGCAGTTCTTC
CSATPFAGGREQFF
>-|-|TRBV20-1|TRBJ1-1
TGCAGTGCTAGCGTACAGGGCCTGACAGGTGAAGCTTTCTTT
CSASVQGLTGEAFF
>-|-|TRBV20-1|TRBJ2-2
TGCAGTGCTAGAGATGCGGGGGCCCCCGCGAACACCGGGGAGCTGTTTTTT
CSARDAGAPANTGELFF
>few|TRBD2|TRBV6-2/TRBV6-3|TRBJ2-1
TGTGCCAGCAGTTTCCCTAGCGGGAGGGCAGCTTACAATGAGCAGTTCTTC
CASSFPSGRAAYNEQFF
>few|TRBD2|TRBV27|TRBJ2-3
TGTGCCAGCAGCCCACTAGCGGGATGGGGTTATAAAGATACGCAGTATTTT
CASSPLAGWGYKDTQYF
>-|TRBD2|TRBV11-2|TRBJ2-7
TGTGCCAGCAGCTTAGAGAGACTAGCGTTGCACGAGCAGTACTTC
CASSLERLALHEQYF
>-|-|TRBV6-5|TRBJ2-2
TGTGCCAGCAGTTGGGCCCGGAAAGGAGGGTCCGGGGAGCTGTTTTTT
CASSWARKGGSGELFF
>few|-|TRBV18|TRBJ1-2
TGTGCCAGCTCACCCGAATACATGACAGCTAACTATGGCTACACCTTC
CASSPEYMTANYGYTF
>few|-|TRBV10-2|TRBJ1-2
TGCGCCAGCGGCTCCAGGTACTATGGCTACACCTTC
CASGSRYYGYTF
>-|TRBD1|TRBV7-7|TRBJ2-5
TGTGCTAGCAGCCCGGACAGGGGGTCGGAGGAGACCCAGTACTTC
CASSPDRGSEETQYF
>many|-|TRBV20-1|TRBJ2-7
TGCAGTGCCGCGGGACCCACGATAGGGAAGCAGTACTTC
CSAAGPTIGKQYF
>-|-|TRBV4-2|TRBJ2-1
TGTGCCAGCAGCCAAGCTTTCGACGTGTTAGAGCAGTTCTTC
CASSQAFDVLEQFF
>-|-|TRBV11-2|TRBJ2-1
TGTGCCAGCAGCTTAGGTGGCAGGGTTGTAAGTGGCTACAATGAGCAGTTCTTC
CASSLGGRVVSGYNEQFF
>few|-|TRBV25-1|TRBJ1-6
TGTGCCAGCAGTGACCTAGGGGAGTCACCCCTCCACTTT
CASSDLGESPLHF
>few|-|TRBV29-1|TRBJ1-1
TGCAGCGTTTATGGGGGGCAATGGAACACTGAAGCTTTCTTT
CSVYGGQWNTEAFF
>few|-|TRBV9|TRBJ2-2
TGTGCCAGCCAGACCGACCCCGGGGAGCTGTTTTTT
CASQTDPGELFF
>-|-|TRBV9|TRBJ2-1
TGTGCCAGCAGCGTAGGGAGGGAGGTTGGCGATGAGCAGTTCTTC
CASSVGREVGDEQFF
>-|-|TRBV3-1|TRBJ2-1
TGTGCCAGCAGCCAGTTTGTCGGCAATGAGCAGTTCTTC
CASSQFVGNEQFF
>-|-|TRBV4-1|TRBJ2-2
TGCGCCAGCAGCCCGGGGGCCTCTAAGGTCGTAAACACCGGGGAGCTGTTTTTT
CASSPGASKVVNTGELFF
>-|-|TRBV4-3|TRBJ2-5
TGCGCCAGCAGCCAGTCCGGAGAAAGCCAAGAGACCCAGTACTTC
CASSQSGESQETQYF
>-|-|TRBV7-9|TRBJ2-3
TGTGCCAGCAGCTTACTCCCAGTCACAGATACGCAGTATTTT
CASSLLPVTDTQYF
>-|TRBD1|TRBV12-3/TRBV12-4|TRBJ2-7
TGTGCCAGCAGTTTCCTCCCCGGGACAGGGTTGTACGAGCAGTACTTC
CASSFLPGTGLYEQYF
>-|TRBD2|TRBV18|TRBJ2-1
TGTGCCAGCTCAGAACCGGGACTAGCGGGGAATGAGCAGTTCTTC
CASSEPGLAGNEQFF
>-|-|TRBV5-1|TRBJ2-7
TGCGCCAGCAGCTTCGACAGTACCTACGAGCAGTACTTC
CASSFDSTYEQYF
>-|TRBD1|TRBV16|TRBJ1-5
TGTGCCAGCAGCCAAGGACAGGTGGACCAGCCCCAGCATTTT
CASSQGQVDQPQHF
>-|-|TRBV28|TRBJ2-7
TGTGCCAGCAGTTCCCTCGCAAAGGGCCGAGGGGCTACTAGCTCCTACGAGCAGTACTTC
CASSSLAKGRGATSSYEQYF
>-|-|TRBV12-3/TRBV12-4|TRBJ2-2
TGTGCCAGCAGTTCACAAAGTTGGGGGGAGCTGTTTTTT
CASSSQSWGELFF
>-|-|TRBV6-5|TRBJ1-5
TGTGCCAGCAGTTACCGCCAGGGCGTCTACCAGCCCCAGCATTTT
CASSYRQGVYQPQHF